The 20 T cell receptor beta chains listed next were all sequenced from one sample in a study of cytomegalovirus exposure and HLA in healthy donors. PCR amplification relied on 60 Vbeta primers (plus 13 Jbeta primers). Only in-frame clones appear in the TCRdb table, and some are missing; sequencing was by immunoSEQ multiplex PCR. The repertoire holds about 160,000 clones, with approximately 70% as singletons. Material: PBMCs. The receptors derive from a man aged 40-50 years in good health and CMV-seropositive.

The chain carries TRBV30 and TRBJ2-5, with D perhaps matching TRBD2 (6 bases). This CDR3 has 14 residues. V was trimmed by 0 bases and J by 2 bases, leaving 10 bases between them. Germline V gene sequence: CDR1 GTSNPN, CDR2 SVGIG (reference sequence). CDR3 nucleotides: TGTGCCTGGAGTGTTTCTAGCGCACAAGAGACCCAGTACTTC. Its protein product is CAWSVSSAQETQYF.

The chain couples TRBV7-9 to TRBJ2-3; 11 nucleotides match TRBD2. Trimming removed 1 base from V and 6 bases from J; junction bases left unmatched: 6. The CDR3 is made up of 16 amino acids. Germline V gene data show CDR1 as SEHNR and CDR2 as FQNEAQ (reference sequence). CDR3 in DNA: TGTGCCAGCAGCTTAGGTGATAGCGGGGGGGCGGATACGCAGTATTTT. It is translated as CASSLGDSGGADTQYF. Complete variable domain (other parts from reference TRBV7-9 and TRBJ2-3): DTGVSQNPRHKITKRGQNVTFRCDPISEHNRLYWYRQTLGQGPEFLTYFQNEAQLEKSRLLSDRFSAERPKGSFSTLEIQRTEQGDSAMYLCASSLGDSGGADTQYFGPGTRLTVL.

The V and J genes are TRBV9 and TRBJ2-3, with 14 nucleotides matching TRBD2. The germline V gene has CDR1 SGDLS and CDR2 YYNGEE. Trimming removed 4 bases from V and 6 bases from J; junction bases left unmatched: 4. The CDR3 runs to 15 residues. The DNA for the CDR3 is TGTGCCAGCAGCTTATGGACTAGCGGGGGGGATACGCAGTATTTT. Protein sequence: CASSLWTSGGDTQYF.

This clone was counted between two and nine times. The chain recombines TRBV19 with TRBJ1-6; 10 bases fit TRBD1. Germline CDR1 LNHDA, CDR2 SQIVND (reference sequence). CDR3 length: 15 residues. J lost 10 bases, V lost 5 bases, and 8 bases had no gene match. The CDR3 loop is CASSLTGGGLSPLHF. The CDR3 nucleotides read TGTGCCAGTAGTTTGACAGGGGGCGGTTTATCACCCCTCCACTTT.

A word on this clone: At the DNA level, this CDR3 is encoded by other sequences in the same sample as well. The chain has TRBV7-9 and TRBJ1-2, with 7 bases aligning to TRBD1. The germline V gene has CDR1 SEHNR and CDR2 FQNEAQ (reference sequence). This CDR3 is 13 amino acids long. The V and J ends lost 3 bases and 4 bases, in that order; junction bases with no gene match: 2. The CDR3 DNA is TGTGCCAGCAGCTTGGGACAGATCTATGGCTACACCTTC. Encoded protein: CASSLGQIYGYTF.

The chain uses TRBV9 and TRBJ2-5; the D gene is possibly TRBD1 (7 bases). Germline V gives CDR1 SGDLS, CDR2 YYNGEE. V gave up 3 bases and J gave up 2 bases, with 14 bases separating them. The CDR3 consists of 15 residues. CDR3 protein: CASSARGAPQETQYF. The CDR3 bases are TGTGCCAGCAGCGCCAGGGGGGCTCCACAAGAGACCCAGTACTTC.

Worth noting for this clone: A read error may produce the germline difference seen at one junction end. The CDR3 DNA follows: TGTGCCAGCAGGGAAGACAGGGACCCTGAAAAACTGTTTTTT. Its translation is CASREDRDPEKLFF. This rearrangement joins TRBV6-1 to TRBJ1-4; 7 positions match TRBD1. The CDR3 runs 14 residues. Germline CDR1 MNHNS, CDR2 SASEGT.

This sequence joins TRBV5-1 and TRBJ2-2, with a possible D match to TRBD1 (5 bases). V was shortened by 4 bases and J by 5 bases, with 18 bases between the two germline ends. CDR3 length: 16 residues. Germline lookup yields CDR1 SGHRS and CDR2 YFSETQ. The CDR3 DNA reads TGCGCCAGCAGCATTCAGGGTAGAGGTGGAACCGGGGAGCTGTTTTTT. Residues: CASSIQGRGGTGELFF.

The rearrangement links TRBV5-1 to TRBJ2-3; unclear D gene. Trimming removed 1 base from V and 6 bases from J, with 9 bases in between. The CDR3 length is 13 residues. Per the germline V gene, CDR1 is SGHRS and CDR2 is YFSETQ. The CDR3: CASSLPEVDTQYF. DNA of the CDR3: TGCGCCAGCAGCTTGCCTGAGGTCGATACGCAGTATTTT.

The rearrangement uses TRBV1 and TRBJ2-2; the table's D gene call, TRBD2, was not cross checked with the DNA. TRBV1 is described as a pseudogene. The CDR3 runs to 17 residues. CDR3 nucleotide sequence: TGCACCAGCAGCCCATTGGACGGGACTAGCGACTCCGGGGAGCTGTTTTTT. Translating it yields CTSSPLDGTSDSGELFF.

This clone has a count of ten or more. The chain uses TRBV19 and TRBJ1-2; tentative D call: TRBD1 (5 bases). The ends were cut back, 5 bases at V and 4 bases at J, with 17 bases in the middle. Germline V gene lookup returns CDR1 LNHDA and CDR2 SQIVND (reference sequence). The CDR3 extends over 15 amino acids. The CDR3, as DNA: TGTGCCAGTAGTCCGGGACCTGGGGGGATCTATGGCTACACCTTC. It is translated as CASSPGPGGIYGYTF.

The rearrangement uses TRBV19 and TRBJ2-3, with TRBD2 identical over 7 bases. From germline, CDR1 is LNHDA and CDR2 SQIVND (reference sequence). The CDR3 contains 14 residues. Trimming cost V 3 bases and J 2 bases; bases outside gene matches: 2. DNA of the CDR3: TGTGCCAGTAGTATTGGGACTAACACAGATACGCAGTATTTT. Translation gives CASSIGTNTDTQYF. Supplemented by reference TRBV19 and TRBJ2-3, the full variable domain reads DGGITQSPKYLFRKEGQNVTLSCEQNLNHDAMYWYRQDPGQGLRLIYYSQIVNDFQKGDIAEGYSVSREKKESFPLTVTSAQKNPTAFYLCASSIGTNTDTQYFGPGTRLTVL.

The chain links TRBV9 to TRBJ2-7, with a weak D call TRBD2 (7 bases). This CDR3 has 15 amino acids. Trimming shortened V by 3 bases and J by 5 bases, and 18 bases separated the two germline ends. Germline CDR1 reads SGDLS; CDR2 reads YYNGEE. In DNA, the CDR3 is TGTGCCAGCAGCGATGGGGGGGGCCGTATGGACGAGCAGTACTTC. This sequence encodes CASSDGGGRMDEQYF.

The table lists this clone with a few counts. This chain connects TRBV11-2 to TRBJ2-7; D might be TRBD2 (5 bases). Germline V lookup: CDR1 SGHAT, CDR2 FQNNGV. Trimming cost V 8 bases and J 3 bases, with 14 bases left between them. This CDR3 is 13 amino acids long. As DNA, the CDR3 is TGTGCCAGCTACTCCCCCGGGGACTACGAGCAGTACTTC. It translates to CASYSPGDYEQYF.

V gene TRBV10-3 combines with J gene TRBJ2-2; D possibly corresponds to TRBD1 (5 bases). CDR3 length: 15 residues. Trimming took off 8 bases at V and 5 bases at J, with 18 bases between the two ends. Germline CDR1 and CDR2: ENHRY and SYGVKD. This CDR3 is CAIQGSQGGTGELFF. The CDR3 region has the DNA TGTGCCATCCAAGGTAGCCAGGGTGGAACCGGGGAGCTGTTTTTT.

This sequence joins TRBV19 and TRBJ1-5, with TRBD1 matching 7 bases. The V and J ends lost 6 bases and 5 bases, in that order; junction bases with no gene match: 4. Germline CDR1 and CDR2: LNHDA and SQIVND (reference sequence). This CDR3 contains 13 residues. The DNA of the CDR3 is TGTGCCAGTAGGGGGCAGGGGGATCAGCCCCAGCATTTT. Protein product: CASRGQGDQPQHF.

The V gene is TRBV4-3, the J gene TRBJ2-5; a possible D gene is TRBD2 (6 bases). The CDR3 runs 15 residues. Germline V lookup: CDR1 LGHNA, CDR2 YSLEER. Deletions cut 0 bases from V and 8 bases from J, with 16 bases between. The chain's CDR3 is CASSQDLHRRETQYF. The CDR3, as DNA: TGCGCCAGCAGCCAAGACCTCCACCGGAGGGAAACCCAGTACTTC.

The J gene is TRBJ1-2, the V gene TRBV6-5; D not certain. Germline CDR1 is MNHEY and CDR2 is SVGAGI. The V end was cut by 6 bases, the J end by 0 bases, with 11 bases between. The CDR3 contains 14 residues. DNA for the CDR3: TGTGCCAGCAGGAGAGCAGGTGCTAACTATGGCTACACCTTC. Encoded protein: CASRRAGANYGYTF.

CDR3 nucleotide sequence: TGTGCCGGAGATACAGGGCGCCTCGACGAGCAGTACTTC. This codes for CAGDTGRLDEQYF. This chain links TRBV21-1 with TRBJ2-7; the DNA was not used to check the table's D call, TRBD1. TRBV21-1 is a listed pseudogene. This CDR3 has 13 amino acids.

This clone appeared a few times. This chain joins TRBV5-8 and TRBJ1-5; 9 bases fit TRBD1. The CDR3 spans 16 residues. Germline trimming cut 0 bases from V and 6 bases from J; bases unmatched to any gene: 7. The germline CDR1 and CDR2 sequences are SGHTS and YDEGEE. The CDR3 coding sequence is TGTGCCAGCAGCTTGGCCCGGCTGACAGGGGGTCAGCCCCAGCATTTT. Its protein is CASSLARLTGGQPQHF.